These 29 T cell receptor beta chains share one sample of origin, sequenced in a study of technical replicates of blood from a few donors. Profiled with immunoSEQ multiplex PCR; TCRdb holds only in-frame clones, not every one. Of around 100,000 clones in the sample, over 90% were seen once. Sequencing was done on a sample of T cells isolated from PBMCs. All receptors derive from a human donor in good health.

V is TRBV6-5 and J is TRBJ2-7; D is possibly TRBD2 (6 bases). Germline lookup yields CDR1 MNHEY and CDR2 SVGAGI. Between the trimmed V and J ends, which lost 5 bases and 7 bases, there was a span of 9 bases. The CDR3 contains 11 residues. This chain's CDR3 is CASSRGLEQYF. The CDR3, as DNA: TGTGCCAGCAGTCGTGGACTAGAGCAGTACTTC.

The genes are TRBV6-4 and TRBJ2-7; 7 nucleotides line up with TRBD1. The V gene end was trimmed by 8 bases and the J gene end by 1 base; junction bases not matched to a gene: 11. Germline CDR1 reads MRHNA; CDR2 reads SNTAGT. The CDR3 contains 15 residues. In DNA, the CDR3 is TGTGCCAGCCGGCCAACCGGGACAGTTTCCTACGAGCAGTACTTC. Its translation: CASRPTGTVSYEQYF.

The genes are TRBV5-1 and TRBJ1-4; possibly TRBD1 for D (6 bases). Germline lookup yields CDR1 SGHRS and CDR2 YFSETQ. The CDR3 contains 15 residues. Between the trimmed V and J ends, which lost 0 bases and 8 bases, there was a span of 14 bases. CDR3 in DNA: TGCGCCAGCAGCTTGGCCGGAGACAGGAACGAAAAACTGTTTTTT. Its translation: CASSLAGDRNEKLFF.

The chain combines TRBV7-3 with TRBJ2-2, with 7 bases matching TRBD1. With V trimmed by 1 base and J by 5 bases, 7 bases remained unmatched. The CDR3 covers 16 residues. Germline loops: CDR1 SGHTA, CDR2 FQGTGA. The CDR3 is CASSLNEGARTGELFF. As DNA, the CDR3 is TGTGCCAGCAGCTTAAATGAGGGGGCGAGGACCGGGGAGCTGTTTTTT.

V usage is TRBV5-1 and J usage is TRBJ2-5, with 10 bases fitting TRBD1. Germline V gives CDR1 SGHRS, CDR2 YFSETQ. J gave up 6 bases and V 2 bases, and 10 bases lay outside the gene matches. CDR3 length: 16 residues. The CDR3 reads CASSFNAGTGDQTQYF. The CDR3 coding sequence is TGCGCCAGCAGCTTTAATGCCGGGACAGGGGATCAGACCCAGTACTTC.

The chain carries TRBV4-1 and TRBJ1-2; D unclear. V lost 1 base and J 4 bases, leaving 10 bases between the germline ends. Germline V lookup: CDR1 MGHRA, CDR2 YSYEKL. The CDR3 is made up of 14 amino acids. DNA for the CDR3: TGCGCCAGCAGCCAAGCCCTACCTCTCTATGGCTACACCTTC. It yields the protein CASSQALPLYGYTF.

The chain has TRBV28 and TRBJ2-1; 10 bases are a match to TRBD2. This CDR3 has 16 residues. J was trimmed by 5 bases and V by 8 bases; bases with no gene match: 12. Looked up from germline, CDR1 is MDHEN and CDR2 is SYDVKM. The CDR3 coding sequence is TGTGCCAGCGCAAGTTCGACTAGCGGGCCACACAATGAGCAGTTCTTC. Its protein product is CASASSTSGPHNEQFF.

This chain joins TRBV13 and TRBJ1-2, with TRBD1 matching over 9 bases. The CDR3 has 12 residues. Germline V lookup: CDR1 PRHDT, CDR2 FYEKMQ (reference sequence). The J segment lost 7 bases and the V segment lost 3 bases, leaving 0 bases of the junction unmatched. For the CDR3, the DNA is TGTGCCAGCAGCTTGACAGGGGGTGGCTACACCTTC. Encoded protein: CASSLTGGGYTF. Variable domain in full (rest from reference TRBV13 and TRBJ1-2): AAGVIQSPRHLIKEKRETATLKCYPIPRHDTVYWYQQGPGQDPQFLISFYEKMQSDKGSIPDRFSAQQFSDYHSELNMSSLELGDSALYFCASSLTGGGYTFGSGTRLTVV.

The J gene is TRBJ1-2, the V gene TRBV18, with TRBD1 matching over 11 bases. This CDR3 region has 15 residues. The V and J ends lost 1 base and 7 bases, in that order; junction bases with no gene match: 5. Germline CDR1 and CDR2: KGHSH and LQKENI. CDR3 sequence: CASSPRGQGDRGYTF. CDR3 DNA sequence: TGTGCCAGCTCACCACGGGGACAGGGGGATCGTGGCTACACCTTC.

The chain links TRBV11-2 to TRBJ1-1, with a tentative D call TRBD1 (6 bases). V shed 1 base and J shed 3 bases, with 21 bases lying between them. The germline gives CDR1 SGHAT, CDR2 FQNNGV. This CDR3 is 18 amino acids long. The CDR3 region has the DNA TGTGCCAGCAGCTTAGTTGATTGGTCAGGGGTGAAGGACACTGAAGCTTTCTTT. It is translated as CASSLVDWSGVKDTEAFF.

The chain carries TRBV6-6 and TRBJ1-4; D is uncertain. This CDR3 has 15 residues. Germline V gene lookup returns CDR1 MNHNY and CDR2 SVGAGI (reference sequence). The germline V and J ends were trimmed by 2 bases and 2 bases, with 9 bases remaining between them. This chain's CDR3 is CASSYIGVTNEKLFF. The CDR3 bases are TGTGCCAGCAGTTACATCGGAGTTACTAATGAAAAACTGTTTTTT.

The chain uses TRBV4-3 and TRBJ2-1; a possible D gene is TRBD1 (6 bases). This CDR3 has 13 amino acids. Trimming left V 2 bases short and J 4 bases short, with 6 bases between. Germline V CDR1 and CDR2: LGHNA, YSLEER. The CDR3 is CASSQTGYNEQFF. In DNA form, the CDR3 reads TGCGCCAGCAGCCAAACAGGGTACAATGAGCAGTTCTTC.

This clone was picked up one time. The rearrangement uses TRBV7-2 and TRBJ2-7, with D possibly being TRBD1 (6 bases). V was shortened by 5 bases and J by 4 bases, with 15 bases between the two germline ends. Germline CDR1 SGHTA, CDR2 FQGNSA. CDR3 size: 14 residues. This CDR3 is CASSPHRTVYEQYF. CDR3 DNA sequence: TGTGCCAGCAGCCCCCACAGGACAGTTTACGAGCAGTACTTC.

The CDR3 region is CASSLSDGRAREKLFF. In nucleotides, the CDR3 is TGTGCCAGCAGTTTATCCGATGGCAGGGCGAGAGAAAAACTGTTTTTT. This rearrangement joins TRBV28 to TRBJ1-4; D is perhaps TRBD1 (5 bases). V lost 1 base and J 8 bases, leaving 17 bases between the germline ends. The germline CDR1 and CDR2 sequences are MDHEN and SYDVKM. The CDR3 is made up of 16 amino acids.

J is TRBJ2-3 and V is TRBV29-1; 8 bases fit TRBD2. CDR1 is SQVTM, CDR2 ANQGSEA, per germline. The length of the CDR3 is 19 residues. The V segment lost 0 bases and the J segment 5 bases; nucleotides outside the gene matches: 19. The chain's CDR3 is CSVEEVVRAGAVVGDTQYF. For the CDR3, the DNA is TGCAGCGTTGAAGAAGTAGTACGAGCGGGAGCAGTGGTTGGAGATACGCAGTATTTT.

J is TRBJ1-3 and V is TRBV10-3; D is unresolved. Trimming shortened V by 7 bases and J by 2 bases, and 9 bases separated the two germline ends. The germline gives CDR1 ENHRY, CDR2 SYGVKD. This CDR3 region has 13 residues. CDR3 protein: CAITRHTGNTIYF. The CDR3 DNA sequence: TGTGCCATCACCCGACATACTGGAAACACCATATATTTT.

This clone has just one count. The CDR3 nucleotides read TGTGCCAGCAGTTTTGGATCGGCGGAAAGCTCCTACGAGCAGTACTTC. Protein product: CASSFGSAESSYEQYF. V usage is TRBV28 and J usage is TRBJ2-7, with D hard to call. Germline V gives CDR1 MDHEN, CDR2 SYDVKM. V lost 3 bases and J lost 0, with 15 bases in between. The CDR3 covers 16 residues. Drawing the rest from reference TRBV28 and TRBJ2-7, the complete variable domain is DVKVTQSSRYLVKRTGEKVFLECVQDMDHENMFWYRQDPGLGLRLIYFSYDVKMKEKGDIPEGYSVSREKKERFSLILESASTNQTSMYLCASSFGSAESSYEQYFGPGTRLTVT.

The chain employs TRBV9 and TRBJ1-1; D call uncertain. Trimming left V 3 bases short and J 4 bases short, with 13 bases between. This CDR3 is 14 amino acids long. CDR1 and CDR2 from the germline V gene are SGDLS and YYNGEE. CDR3 sequence reads: CASSGLGVSTEAFF. The CDR3 nucleotides are TGTGCCAGCAGCGGTCTCGGGGTTTCCACTGAAGCTTTCTTT.

This sequence joins TRBV7-2 and TRBJ2-7, with D perhaps TRBD1 (6 bases). The CDR3 length is 13 residues. Germline V gene lookup returns CDR1 SGHTA and CDR2 FQGNSA. V gave up 6 bases and J gave up 1 base, with 10 bases separating them. CDR3 sequence (DNA): TGTGCCAGCAGTACAGGGCCGTCCTACGAGCAGTACTTC. Protein sequence: CASSTGPSYEQYF.

The chain is built from TRBV7-7 and TRBJ2-7; TRBD1 is a possible D gene (6 bases). V was trimmed by 1 base and J by 1 base, leaving 11 bases between them. CDR3 size: 15 residues. The V gene's germline CDR1 is SSHAT and CDR2 FNYEAQ (reference sequence). As DNA, the CDR3 is TGTGCCAGCAGCTTAGGGCCAGGGGAGTCCTACGAGCAGTACTTC. Amino acid sequence: CASSLGPGESYEQYF.

V usage is TRBV19 and J usage is TRBJ1-2, with 7 bases identical to TRBD1. The CDR3 consists of 13 residues. CDR1 LNHDA and CDR2 SQIVND come from the germline V gene (reference sequence). The V gene end was trimmed by 4 bases and the J gene end by 3 bases; junction bases not matched to a gene: 2. The CDR3 protein is CASSRDRDYGYTF. CDR3 bases: TGTGCCAGTAGTAGGGACAGAGACTATGGCTACACCTTC.

This rearrangement joins TRBV27 to TRBJ1-5; D uncertain. CDR3 length: 12 amino acids. Germline lookup yields CDR1 MNHEY and CDR2 SMNVEV (reference sequence). V lost 6 bases to trimming and J lost 4 bases, with 7 bases between them. The CDR3 here is CASRTSNQPQHF. The CDR3 coding sequence is TGTGCCAGCAGAACAAGTAATCAGCCCCAGCATTTT.

The gene calls are TRBV6-5 and TRBJ1-2; D may be TRBD1 (6 bases). With 0 bases removed from V and 10 bases from J, the gap between germline ends came to 15 bases. Germline assignment: CDR1 MNHEY and CDR2 SVGAGI. The CDR3 has 14 amino acids. The CDR3 DNA follows: TGTGCCAGCAGTTACTCAGAACAGGGAAAGACCTACACCTTC. It codes for CASSYSEQGKTYTF.

The chain links TRBV14 to TRBJ2-3; 7 bases match TRBD2. Germline CDR1 and CDR2: SGHDN and FVKESK. The junction had 15 bases not matched to a gene; V was cut back by 2 bases and J by 4 bases. This CDR3 has 18 residues. The CDR3 reads CASSQLFTGEAGSDTQYF. As DNA, the CDR3 is TGTGCCAGCAGCCAATTATTTACGGGAGAAGCGGGGTCAGATACGCAGTATTTT.

V gene TRBV30 combines with J gene TRBJ1-1, with D uncertain. Germline V gives CDR1 GTSNPN, CDR2 SVGIG (reference sequence). The CDR3 contains 12 residues. Trimming removed 1 base from V and 5 bases from J, with 8 bases in between. CDR3 region: CAWSAPGTEAFF. The CDR3 DNA is TGTGCCTGGAGTGCACCGGGGACTGAAGCTTTCTTT. The full variable domain, in which reference TRBV30 and TRBJ1-1 provide the parts outside the CDR3, is SQTIHQWPATLVQPVGSPLSLECTVEGTSNPNLYWYRQAAGRGLQLLFYSVGIGQISSEVPQNLSASRPQDRQFILSSKKLLLSDSGFYLCAWSAPGTEAFFGQGTRLTVV.

V usage is TRBV6-5 and J usage is TRBJ2-3, with 12 bases fitting TRBD2. The ends lost 8 bases at V and 6 bases at J; junction bases unmatched: 9. Germline values: CDR1 MNHEY, CDR2 SVGAGI. The CDR3 runs to 15 residues. CDR3 coding DNA: TGTGCCAGCCACGGGCTGGGACTAGCGGGCGATACGCAGTATTTT. This encodes CASHGLGLAGDTQYF.

The gene calls are TRBV19 and TRBJ2-2, with TRBD2 matching 10 bases. J lost 4 bases, V lost 3 bases, and 2 bases had no gene match. Per the germline V gene, CDR1 is LNHDA and CDR2 is SQIVND (reference sequence). The CDR3 totals 15 residues. Here the CDR3 DNA reads TGTGCCAGTAGTATCAGCGGGAGGGGCACCGGGGAGCTGTTTTTT. It specifies CASSISGRGTGELFF.

This clone was found a few times. This rearrangement joins TRBV11-3 to TRBJ2-7; D possibly corresponds to TRBD1 (5 bases). V lost 5 bases, J lost 5 bases, and 19 bases lay in between. CDR1 SGHNT and CDR2 YENEEA come from the germline V gene. CDR3 length: 15 amino acids. The CDR3 sequence is CASSPVSGFRDEQYF. CDR3 nucleotide sequence: TGTGCCAGCAGCCCCGTGTCAGGGTTTCGGGACGAGCAGTACTTC. Full variable domain (missing parts from reference TRBV11-3 and TRBJ2-7): EAGVVQSPRYKIIEKKQPVAFWCNPISGHNTLYWYLQNLGQGPELLIRYENEEAVDDSQLPKDRFSAERLKGVDSTLKIQPAELGDSAVYLCASSPVSGFRDEQYFGPGTRLTVT.

This clone was seen once. The J gene is TRBJ1-2, the V gene TRBV7-3; possibly TRBD1 for D (5 bases). V lost 6 bases, J lost 2 bases, and 10 bases lay in between. CDR1 and CDR2 (germline): SGHTA, FQGTGA. The CDR3 is 13 amino acids. As DNA, the CDR3 is TGTGCCAGCAGTCTAGGGGTCAACTATGGCTACACCTTC. Translation gives CASSLGVNYGYTF. Supplemented by reference TRBV7-3 and TRBJ1-2, the full variable domain reads GAGVSQTPSNKVTEKGKYVELRCDPISGHTALYWYRQSLGQGPEFLIYFQGTGAADDSGLPNDRFFAVRPEGSVSTLKIQRTERGDSAVYLCASSLGVNYGYTFGSGTRLTVV.